The clone carrying this TCR beta chain appeared once. These data are taken from a study of control samples from healthy donors and cancer patients. Sequenced by immunoSEQ multiplex PCR; TCRdb stores in-frame clones only, minus some. The table lists about 57,000 clones, approximately 90% of them singletons, with 0.75% to 0.95% in the top ten. The CDR3 is 14 residues long. The ends lost 6 bases at V and 3 bases at J; junction bases unmatched: 7. Germline values: CDR1 SQVTM, CDR2 ANQGSEA. The receptor was isolated from a man aged 30-40 years with colorectal cancer. This chain connects TRBV29-1 to TRBJ2-3; 9 nucleotides agree with TRBD2. Sequencing used PBMCs. The chain's CDR3 is CSVGGGGATDTQYF. In DNA, the CDR3 is TGCAGCGTGGGCGGCGGGGGGGCAACAGATACGCAGTATTTT.